The 27 T cell receptor beta chains in this list originate from one sample, sequenced in a study of blood T cell repertoires in COVID-19. Some clones are missing from TCRdb's copy, which holds only in-frame ones; the method was immunoSEQ multiplex PCR. The sample gives roughly 250,000 clones, 60% to 75% of which show up once; 3.3% is in the top ten. The sequencing input was peripheral blood. These receptors all come from a woman at least 80 years old with acute or convalescent COVID-19.

The rearrangement uses TRBV1 and TRBJ1-2; the D call TRBD1 from the table was never checked on the DNA. TRBV1 is termed a pseudogene. There are 15 residues in the CDR3. This CDR3 reads CTSRGPDRGYYGYTF. CDR3 DNA sequence: TGCACCAGCAGAGGACCGGACAGGGGGTACTATGGCTACACCTTC.

Ten or more counts support this clone. The chain is built from TRBV9 and TRBJ1-1; D is undetermined. Between the trimmed V and J ends, which lost 3 bases and 7 bases, there was a span of 13 bases. Germline V gives CDR1 SGDLS, CDR2 YYNGEE. The CDR3 spans 13 residues. CDR3 protein: CASSAGGVGEAFF. CDR3 bases: TGTGCCAGCAGCGCGGGTGGAGTAGGTGAAGCTTTCTTT. Supplemented by reference TRBV9 and TRBJ1-1, the full variable domain reads DSGVTQTPKHLITATGQRVTLRCSPRSGDLSVYWYQQSLDQGLQFLIQYYNGEERAKGNILERFSAQQFPDLHSELNLSSLELGDSALYFCASSAGGVGEAFFGQGTRLTVV.

As for this clone: Additional DNA sequences in this sample encode the identical CDR3. The gene calls are TRBV12-3 or TRBV12-4 and TRBJ1-2; D perhaps matches TRBD1 (6 bases). The CDR3 contains 12 residues. V lost 6 bases, J lost 2 bases, and 7 bases lay in between. The CDR3 loop reads CASRRGNYGYTF. CDR3 nucleotides: TGTGCCAGCAGGAGGGGGAACTATGGCTACACCTTC.

This clone was seen just once. The chain carries TRBV5-1 and TRBJ1-2; TRBD1 might be the D (6 bases). CDR3 length equals 12 residues. Trimming left V 4 bases short and J 7 bases short, with 11 bases between. CDR1 SGHRS and CDR2 YFSETQ come from the germline V gene. The CDR3 sequence is CASSDQGSGYTF. The CDR3 nucleotides read TGCGCCAGCAGCGACCAGGGGTCTGGCTACACCTTC.

The chain couples TRBV4-2 to TRBJ2-1; possibly TRBD1 for D (7 bases). Trimming took 1 base from V and 7 from J, leaving 17 bases between them. The CDR3 is made up of 16 amino acids. Germline loops: CDR1 LGHNA, CDR2 YNFKEQ. CDR3 bases: TGTGCCAGCAGCCAAGCCGACAGGGAGGTTGGGAATGAGCAGTTCTTC. Translation gives CASSQADREVGNEQFF.

V usage is TRBV7-2 and J usage is TRBJ2-7; the match to TRBD2 covers 11 bases. After removal of 0 bases from V and 7 bases from J, the junction contained 8 bases not matched to a gene. Germline V lookup: CDR1 SGHTA, CDR2 FQGNSA. This CDR3 has 16 amino acids. CDR3 in amino acids: CASSLAPTSGRGEQYF. The CDR3 region has the DNA TGTGCCAGCAGCTTAGCCCCTACTAGCGGGAGAGGAGAGCAGTACTTC.

This rearrangement joins TRBV21-1 to TRBJ2-5; the table's TRBD2 call for D was not verified on the DNA. TRBV21-1 is an annotated pseudogene. The CDR3 is 12 amino acids. The CDR3 is CASSNRRETQYF. For the CDR3, the DNA is TGTGCCAGCAGCAATAGGAGGGAGACCCAGTACTTC.

The chain combines TRBV5-1 with TRBJ1-2, with 8 bases lining up with TRBD1. V trimming: 4 bases; J trimming: 5 bases; junction bases outside the gene matches: 4. Germline V gene lookup returns CDR1 SGHRS and CDR2 YFSETQ. The CDR3 has 13 amino acids. CDR3 in amino acids: CASSPTGEYGYTF. The CDR3 region has the DNA TGCGCCAGCAGCCCGACAGGGGAATATGGCTACACCTTC.

The chain combines TRBV10-3 with TRBJ2-6, with 8 bases fitting TRBD1. Per germline, CDR1 ENHRY and CDR2 SYGVKD. The CDR3 totals 16 residues. The J segment lost 0 bases and the V segment lost 10 bases, leaving 8 bases of the junction unmatched. CDR3 nucleotide sequence: TGTGCCACTGATGGACAGGGCAACTCTGGGGCCAACGTCCTGACTTTC. Protein: CATDGQGNSGANVLTF.

This clone was observed a few times. V and J are TRBV19 and TRBJ1-3; TRBD1 aligns across 8 bases. The CDR3 is made up of 15 amino acids. Germline values: CDR1 LNHDA, CDR2 SQIVND (reference sequence). With 6 bases clipped from V and 0 bases from J, the junction kept 4 bases outside the gene matches. The CDR3 DNA reads TGTGCCAGTAGGAACCAGGGGGCCTCTGGAAACACCATATATTTT. Translating it yields CASRNQGASGNTIYF.

The chain has TRBV6-6 and TRBJ1-3; TRBD1 might be the D (6 bases). The germline gives CDR1 MNHNY, CDR2 SVGAGI (reference sequence). The V gene lost 10 bases and the J gene lost 0 bases, with 10 bases spanning the gap. This CDR3 comprises 13 residues. The CDR3 reads CATGQRSGNTIYF. The DNA of the CDR3 is TGTGCCACCGGACAGCGCTCTGGAAACACCATATATTTT.

The gene calls are TRBV5-6 and TRBJ2-5, with 8 bases that match TRBD2. After removal of 1 base from V and 5 bases from J, the junction contained 10 bases not matched to a gene. This CDR3 is 16 amino acids long. CDR1 and CDR2 from the germline V gene are SGHDT and YYEEEE. The CDR3 sequence: CASSLRTSRLGETQYF. CDR3 DNA: TGTGCCAGCAGCTTGCGGACTAGCCGTCTGGGGGAGACCCAGTACTTC.

This sequence joins TRBV7-2 and TRBJ1-1; D gene unclear. Germline V CDR1 and CDR2: SGHTA, FQGNSA. The CDR3 consists of 14 residues. Deletions cut 1 base from V and 3 bases from J, with 9 bases between. The CDR3 spells CASSLGLRDTEAFF. CDR3 sequence (DNA): TGTGCCAGCAGCTTAGGACTAAGGGACACTGAAGCTTTCTTT.

The CDR3 loop reads CASSLWSSGTPRGTQYF. The CDR3 coding sequence is TGCGCCAGCAGCTTGTGGTCTAGCGGGACCCCGAGAGGGACCCAGTACTTC. This chain uses TRBV5-1 with TRBJ2-5; 9 positions agree with TRBD2. CDR1 and CDR2 from the germline V gene are SGHRS and YFSETQ. Trimming at V came to 1 base and at J to 7 bases, leaving 14 bases not matched to a gene. This CDR3 spans 17 amino acids. The full variable domain, completed using reference TRBV5-1 and TRBJ2-5, is KAGVTQTPRYLIKTRGQQVTLSCSPISGHRSVSWYQQTPGQGLQFLFEYFSETQRNKGNFPGRFSGRQFSNSRSEMNVSTLELGDSALYLCASSLWSSGTPRGTQYFGPGTRLLVL.

The chain links TRBV5-1 to TRBJ2-2; TRBD1 aligns across 11 bases. The CDR3 sequence is 18 residues long. Per the germline V gene, CDR1 is SGHRS and CDR2 is YFSETQ. Germline trimming cut 4 bases from V and 0 bases from J; bases unmatched to any gene: 8. CDR3 DNA: TGCGCCAGCAGCCCTCGGGACAGGGGGAGCTCGAACACCGGGGAGCTGTTTTTT. Translated, it gives CASSPRDRGSSNTGELFF.

This clone was counted a single time. This rearrangement joins TRBV20-1 to TRBJ2-3; 9 bases agree with TRBD2. CDR3 size: 17 residues. CDR1 and CDR2 from the germline V gene are DFQATT and SNEGSKA (reference sequence). Trimming removed 3 bases from V and 2 bases from J; junction bases left unmatched: 12. The CDR3 is CSASRRELAGHTDTQYF. The CDR3 DNA is TGCAGTGCTAGTCGTCGTGAGCTAGCGGGACACACAGATACGCAGTATTTT.

The chain is built from TRBV18 and TRBJ1-2; D not resolved. In germline, CDR1 is KGHSH, CDR2 LQKENI. The CDR3 covers 14 residues. Trimming took 3 bases from V and 8 from J, leaving 16 bases between them. The CDR3 region is CASSPFRGLGGYTF. The CDR3 DNA follows: TGTGCCAGCTCACCTTTCCGCGGGCTCGGGGGCTACACCTTC.

The gene calls are TRBV18 and TRBJ1-1; D gene unclear. The CDR3 runs to 13 residues. Germline V gene sequence: CDR1 KGHSH, CDR2 LQKENI. Trimming shortened V by 4 bases and J by 8 bases, and 14 bases separated the two germline ends. The CDR3 DNA is TGTGCCAGCTCACTTGACATGGCTGGGGAAGCTTTCTTT. Its translation: CASSLDMAGEAFF.

CDR3 region: CASSPDRGNTEAFF. CDR3 DNA: TGTGCCAGTAGTCCCGACAGAGGCAACACTGAAGCTTTCTTT. The chain couples TRBV19 to TRBJ1-1; tentatively, D is TRBD1 (5 bases). Trimming took 5 bases from V and 2 from J, leaving 12 bases between them. The CDR3 loop spans 14 amino acids. Germline CDR1 LNHDA, CDR2 SQIVND (reference sequence).

This clone was observed a handful of times. The chain combines TRBV18 with TRBJ2-5; TRBD1 aligns across 8 bases. The trim removed 6 bases at V and 1 base at J, leaving 10 bases unmatched. This CDR3 is built from 16 residues. Germline CDR1 is KGHSH and CDR2 is LQKENI. In DNA, the CDR3 is TGTGCCAGCTCGCCGAGACAGGGGAGAGGCCAAGAGACCCAGTACTTC. This encodes CASSPRQGRGQETQYF.

J is TRBJ2-7 and V is TRBV6-5; D call uncertain. In germline, CDR1 is MNHEY, CDR2 SVGAGI. The CDR3 consists of 14 residues. V shed 5 bases and J shed 2 bases, with 13 bases lying between them. The CDR3 coding sequence is TGTGCCAGCAGTCCCTCCCTTCTAGCCTACGAGCAGTACTTC. Protein: CASSPSLLAYEQYF.

The chain couples TRBV7-9 to TRBJ2-1, with D possibly matching TRBD1 (6 bases). Between the trimmed V and J ends, which lost 3 bases and 7 bases, there was a span of 16 bases. The CDR3 covers 15 residues. Per germline, CDR1 SEHNR and CDR2 FQNEAQ (reference sequence). CDR3 DNA: TGTGCCAGCAGCTTGGGTCCAGGGGTCCCTAATGAGCAGTTCTTC. Its protein product is CASSLGPGVPNEQFF.

This chain links TRBV2 with TRBJ1-5, with D possibly matching TRBD1 (5 bases). The CDR3 is made up of 15 amino acids. V was clipped by 6 bases and J by 7 bases, with 19 bases between them. The germline V gene has CDR1 SNHLY and CDR2 FYNNEI. The CDR3 sequence: CASSEQVGSQQPQHF. The CDR3 nucleotides read TGTGCCAGCAGCGAACAGGTAGGCTCTCAACAGCCCCAGCATTTT.

This clone was detected only once. The V call is TRBV18, the J call TRBJ1-1; 9 bases are a match to TRBD1. Per the germline V gene, CDR1 is KGHSH and CDR2 is LQKENI. The CDR3 loop spans 15 amino acids. With V trimmed by 5 bases and J by 1 base, 5 bases remained unmatched. The CDR3 loop reads CASSAAQGANTEAFF. CDR3 in DNA: TGTGCCAGCTCAGCTGCACAGGGGGCGAACACTGAAGCTTTCTTT.

J is TRBJ2-5 and V is TRBV7-9; TRBD1 matches 8 bases. This CDR3 region has 15 residues. J lost 2 bases, V lost 1 base, and 3 bases had no gene match. Germline lookup yields CDR1 SEHNR and CDR2 FQNEAQ (reference sequence). The CDR3 region has the DNA TGTGCCAGCAGCTTAGGAGGGACAGGACAAGAGACCCAGTACTTC. Its protein product is CASSLGGTGQETQYF.

The chain combines TRBV6-6 with TRBJ2-1; 9 nucleotides align to TRBD1. The CDR3 contains 15 residues. The V gene's germline CDR1 is MNHNY and CDR2 SVGAGI (reference sequence). Losses at the gene ends were 6 bases for V and 7 bases for J; bases not matched to a gene: 10. The DNA for the CDR3 is TGTGCCAGCAGCAGGGACAGGGAGGTAGGAAATGAGCAGTTCTTC. It specifies CASSRDREVGNEQFF.

In its sample, this clone was seen a few times. The chain has TRBV18 and TRBJ2-3; 8 bases match TRBD2. The CDR3 runs to 16 residues. CDR1 is KGHSH and CDR2 is LQKENI in the germline V gene. The ends lost 3 bases at V and 4 bases at J; junction bases unmatched: 9. Here the CDR3 reads CASSPLSGGSADTQYF. The CDR3 DNA is TGTGCCAGCTCACCTCTTTCGGGAGGGAGTGCAGATACGCAGTATTTT.